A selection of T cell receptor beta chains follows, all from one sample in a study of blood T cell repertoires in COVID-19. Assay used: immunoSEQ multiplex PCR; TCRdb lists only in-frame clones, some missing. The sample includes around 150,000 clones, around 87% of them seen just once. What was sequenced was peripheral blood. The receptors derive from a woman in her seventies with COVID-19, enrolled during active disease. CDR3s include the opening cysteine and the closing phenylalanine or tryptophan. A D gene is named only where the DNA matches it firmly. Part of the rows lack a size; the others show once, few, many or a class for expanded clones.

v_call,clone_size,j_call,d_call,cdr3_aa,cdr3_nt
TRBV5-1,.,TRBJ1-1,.,CASSRTENTEAFF,TGCGCCAGCAGCAGGACAGAGAACACTGAAGCTTTCTTT
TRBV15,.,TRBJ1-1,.,CATSRSGRGMNTEAFF,TGTGCCACCAGCAGGTCCGGGAGGGGAATGAACACTGAAGCTTTCTTT
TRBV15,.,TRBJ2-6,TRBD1,CATLEGAAGANVLTF,TGTGCCACTCTCGAGGGGGCTGCTGGGGCCAACGTCCTGACTTTC
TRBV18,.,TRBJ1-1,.,CASSPTRDLSEAFF,TGTGCCAGCTCACCAACTAGGGACTTATCTGAAGCTTTCTTT
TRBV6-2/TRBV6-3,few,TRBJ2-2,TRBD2,CASSYLASGGALSGELFF,TGTGCCAGCAGTTACCTCGCTAGCGGGGGGGCTCTCTCCGGGGAGCTGTTTTTT
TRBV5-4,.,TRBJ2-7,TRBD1,CASSKGDRSFEQYF,TGTGCCAGCAGCAAGGGGGACAGGAGCTTCGAGCAGTACTTC
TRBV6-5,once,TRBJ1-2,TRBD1,CASRQGYNYGYTF,TGTGCCAGCCGACAGGGGTATAACTATGGCTACACCTTC
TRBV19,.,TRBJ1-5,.,CASSILVGQGNQPQHF,TGTGCCAGTAGTATATTGGTGGGGCAGGGGAACCAGCCCCAGCATTTT
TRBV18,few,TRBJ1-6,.,CASSPEDSPLHF,TGTGCCAGCTCACCAGAGGATTCACCCCTCCACTTT
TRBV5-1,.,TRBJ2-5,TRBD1,CASSQGTGGETQYF,TGCGCCAGCAGCCAGGGGACAGGAGGAGAGACCCAGTACTTC
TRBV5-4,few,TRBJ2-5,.,CASSLEGETQYF,TGTGCCAGCAGCTTGGAGGGGGAGACCCAGTACTTC
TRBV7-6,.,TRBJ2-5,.,CASSLLPRGTRAPIAETQYF,TGTGCCAGCAGCCTTTTACCTAGGGGCACCAGGGCCCCCATCGCAGAGACCCAGTACTTC
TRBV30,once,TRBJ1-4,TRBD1,CAWDEQGAGEKLFF,TGTGCCTGGGACGAACAGGGGGCAGGTGAAAAACTGTTTTTT
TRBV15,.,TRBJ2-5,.,CATSRDPLAGGGGETQYF,TGTGCCACCAGCAGAGATCCCCTTGCTGGGGGCGGGGGAGAGACCCAGTACTTC
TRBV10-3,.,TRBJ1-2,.,CAISESFGQNGYTF,TGTGCCATCAGTGAGTCTTTTGGGCAGAATGGCTACACCTTC
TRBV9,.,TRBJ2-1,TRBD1,CASSSPGGQAYNEQFF,TGTGCCAGCAGCTCTCCAGGGGGCCAAGCCTACAATGAGCAGTTCTTC
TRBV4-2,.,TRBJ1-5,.,CASSQDYSNQPQHF,TGTGCCAGCAGCCAAGACTATAGCAATCAGCCCCAGCATTTT
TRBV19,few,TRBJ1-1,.,CASSISQGLVHRDTEAFF,TGTGCCAGTAGTATCTCACAGGGTCTCGTCCATAGAGACACTGAAGCTTTCTTT
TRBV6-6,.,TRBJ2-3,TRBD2,CASSPRLAGDTDTQYF,TGTGCCAGCAGTCCCCGGCTAGCGGGGGACACAGATACGCAGTATTTT
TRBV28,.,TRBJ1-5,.,CASSFGSYQPQHF,TGTGCCAGCAGTTTCGGGAGCTATCAGCCCCAGCATTTT
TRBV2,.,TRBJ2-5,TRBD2,CASSDRRGGGETQYF,TGTGCCAGCAGTGATCGGCGGGGGGGAGGGGAGACCCAGTACTTC
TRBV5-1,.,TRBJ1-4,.,CASSTDNVNEKLFF,TGCGCCAGCAGCACGGACAATGTAAATGAAAAACTGTTTTTT
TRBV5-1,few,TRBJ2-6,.,CASSLGRTASSSGANVLTF,TGCGCCAGCAGCTTGGGGAGGACAGCGAGCTCCTCTGGGGCCAACGTCCTGACTTTC
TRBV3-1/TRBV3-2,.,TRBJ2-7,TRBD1,CASSPGTGPYEQYF,TGTGCCAGCAGTCCCGGGACAGGGCCCTACGAGCAGTACTTC
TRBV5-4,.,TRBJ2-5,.,CASSLIHLQETQYF,TGTGCCAGCAGCCTCATCCACCTACAAGAGACCCAGTACTTC
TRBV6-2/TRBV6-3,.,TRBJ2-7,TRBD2,CASSYPSGGSYEQYF,TGTGCCAGCAGTTACCCTAGCGGGGGCTCCTACGAGCAGTACTTC
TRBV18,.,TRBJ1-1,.,CASSGGMNTEAFF,TGTGCCAGCTCGGGGGGAATGAACACTGAAGCTTTCTTT
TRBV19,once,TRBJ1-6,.,CASSPYKGPSSYNSPLHF,TGTGCCAGTAGTCCTTATAAGGGGCCGAGCTCCTATAATTCACCCCTCCACTTT
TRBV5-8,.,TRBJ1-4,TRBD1,CASDPDRGEGTNEKLFF,TGTGCCAGCGACCCGGACAGGGGGGAAGGAACTAATGAAAAACTGTTTTTT
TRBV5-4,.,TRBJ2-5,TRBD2,CASSGQGGDYQETQYF,TGTGCCAGCAGCGGGCAGGGAGGGGACTACCAAGAGACCCAGTACTTC
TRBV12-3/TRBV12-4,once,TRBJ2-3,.,CASSFPRGTQYF,TGTGCCAGCAGTTTCCCCCGGGGGACGCAGTATTTT
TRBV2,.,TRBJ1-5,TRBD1,CASSERGQGNQPQHF,TGTGCCAGCAGTGAAAGGGGACAGGGCAATCAGCCCCAGCATTTT
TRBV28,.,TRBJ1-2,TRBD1,CARGVDRGLPNYGYTF,TGTGCCAGGGGGGTGGACAGGGGCCTACCTAACTATGGCTACACCTTC
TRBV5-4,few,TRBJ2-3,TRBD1,CASSFDRGPTDTQYF,TGTGCCAGCAGCTTTGACAGGGGACCGACAGATACGCAGTATTTT
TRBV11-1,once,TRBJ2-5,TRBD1,CASSLGQGEETQYF,TGTGCCAGCAGCTTAGGGCAGGGGGAAGAGACCCAGTACTTC
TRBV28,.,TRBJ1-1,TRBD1,CASSFLDRGGLMNTEAFF,TGTGCCAGCAGTTTCCTGGACAGGGGGGGTCTGATGAACACTGAAGCTTTCTTT
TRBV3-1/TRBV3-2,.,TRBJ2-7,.,CASSQTPYEQYF,TGTGCCAGCAGCCAAACTCCATACGAGCAGTACTTC
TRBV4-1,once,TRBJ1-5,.,CASSQTGRNQPQHF,TGCGCCAGCAGCCAAACTGGTCGCAATCAGCCCCAGCATTTT
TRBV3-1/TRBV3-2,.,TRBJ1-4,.,CASSHRQENEKLFF,TGTGCCAGCAGCCACCGACAGGAGAATGAAAAACTGTTTTTT
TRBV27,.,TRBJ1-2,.,CASSSLREVPGYTF,TGTGCCAGCAGTAGCCTTAGAGAGGTCCCTGGCTACACCTTC
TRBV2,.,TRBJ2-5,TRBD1,CASSKGQVETQYF,TGTGCCAGCAGCAAAGGACAGGTAGAGACCCAGTACTTC